This T cell receptor beta chain was found in a study of T-cell memory formation after mild COVID-19. Germline V CDR1 and CDR2: SGHVS, FNYEAQ. This CDR3 is 15 amino acids long. V was cut by 5 bases and J by 1 base, with 15 bases left in between. TCRdb reanalysed the 5' RACE reads using MiXCR and keeps one entry per CDR3 protein. The data show under 350,000 distinct CDR3 sequences, 15% to 20% seen once. This clonotype was detected a few times. Source material: PBMCs or a T cell subset sorted from them (not recorded which). This sequence was found in a man younger than 35 who had mild COVID-19 (a few samples of this study predate the infection). Cell type and time point are not known. The chain is built from TRBV7-6 and TRBJ2-7, with D possibly being TRBD2 (5 bases). The CDR3 is CASSPSSGESYEQYF. Here the CDR3 DNA reads TGTGCCAGCAGCCCATCCTCCGGGGAGTCCTACGAGCAGTACTTC.